Listed below are T cell receptor beta chains from one sample, sequenced in a study of identical twins. TCRdb redid the calling of the 5' RACE reads with MiXCR, one entry per CDR3 protein. Among a few hundred thousand distinct CDR3 sequences, about 13% were seen once, and the ten largest hold approximately 1%. The same sample was also used in a study of yellow fever vaccine responses in identical twins.

Input material: CD4+ T cells sorted from blood. The source of these receptors is a woman younger than 30 in good health. The CDR3 runs from the conserved cysteine through the conserved F or W. D genes are given only for firm matches. Size is omitted from some rows. Given values are once, few, many or a class for expanded clones.

d_gene	v_gene	j_gene	abundance	CDR3aa	CDR3nt
NA	TRBV10-3	TRBJ2-7	many	CAISLPPSSGGFYEQYF	TGTGCCATCAGTTTACCCCCCTCGAGTGGGGGGTTCTACGAGCAGTACTTC
TRBD1	TRBV2	TRBJ2-7	many	CASRRTGNEQYF	TGTGCCAGCAGAAGGACAGGCAACGAGCAGTACTTC
TRBD2	TRBV20-1	TRBJ2-5	NA	CSREGVETQYF	TGCAGCCGGGAGGGGGTCGAGACCCAGTACTTC
NA	TRBV28	TRBJ1-5	few	CASSLFVQGNQPQHF	TGTGCCAGCAGTTTATTTGTACAGGGCAATCAGCCCCAGCATTTT
TRBD1	TRBV15	TRBJ2-1	NA	CATSSDRTGHEQFF	TGTGCCACCAGCAGCGATAGGACAGGGCATGAGCAGTTCTTC
NA	TRBV29-1	TRBJ1-1	few	CSAGTEAFF	TGCAGCGCAGGGACTGAAGCTTTCTTT
NA	TRBV25-1	TRBJ2-3	few	CASSPAAGRGTDTQYF	TGTGCCAGCAGCCCCGCCGCGGGGAGGGGGACAGATACGCAGTATTTT
NA	TRBV6-5	TRBJ1-1	few	CASSYSSMGNTEAFF	TGTGCCAGCAGTTACTCGAGTATGGGGAACACTGAAGCTTTCTTT
TRBD1	TRBV7-3	TRBJ1-2	few	CASSLSVGTVIGYTF	TGTGCCAGCAGCTTAAGTGTCGGGACAGTTATTGGCTACACCTTC
NA	TRBV21-1	TRBJ2-7	few	CASSKTSGSPINYEQYF	TGTGCCAGCAGCAAGACCTCCGGCAGTCCTATAAACTACGAGCAGTACTTC
TRBD1	TRBV29-1	TRBJ2-7	few	CSVFSGTGASPREQYF	TGCAGCGTGTTCTCCGGGACAGGGGCCTCCCCACGCGAGCAGTACTTC
NA	TRBV20-1	TRBJ2-7	NA	CSASWPGRDYEQYF	TGCAGTGCTAGTTGGCCAGGGCGAGACTACGAGCAGTACTTC
TRBD2	TRBV4-3	TRBJ2-2	many	CASSQVILAGNTGELFF	TGCGCCAGCAGCCAAGTCATTCTAGCGGGGAACACCGGGGAGCTGTTTTTT
NA	TRBV27	TRBJ2-1	NA	CASSLGLARNEQFF	TGTGCCAGCAGTTTAGGCCTAGCCCGCAATGAGCAGTTCTTC
NA	TRBV21-1	TRBJ1-4	NA	CASSKSGSGGGMATNEKLFF	TGTGCCAGCAGCAAAAGCGGGTCCGGCGGGGGCATGGCAACTAATGAAAAACTGTTTTTT
TRBD2	TRBV12-3/TRBV12-4	TRBJ2-4	few	CASSLGTSGGKNIQYF	TGTGCCAGCAGTCTCGGGACTAGCGGGGGGAAAAACATTCAGTACTTC
TRBD2	TRBV11-2	TRBJ2-1	NA	CASSSPGGEQFF	TGTGCCAGCAGCTCCCCGGGGGGTGAGCAGTTCTTC
NA	TRBV20-1	TRBJ2-7	few	CSASRGEGYEQYF	TGCAGTGCTAGTAGGGGGGAAGGCTACGAGCAGTACTTC
NA	TRBV6-6	TRBJ1-1	few	CASSSEGNTEAFF	TGTGCCAGCAGTTCCGAGGGGAACACTGAAGCTTTCTTT
NA	TRBV7-9	TRBJ2-7	few	CASSLVPGINDEQYF	TGTGCCAGCAGCTTAGTCCCGGGGATCAACGACGAGCAGTACTTC
NA	TRBV19	TRBJ2-3	few	CASSIREQGLDTQYF	TGTGCCAGTAGTATACGGGAGCAGGGGCTAGATACGCAGTATTTT
NA	TRBV6-5	TRBJ2-2	NA	CASSYSGGLSTGELFF	TGTGCCAGCAGTTACTCGGGTGGTCTGAGCACCGGGGAGCTGTTTTTT
TRBD1	TRBV5-1	TRBJ2-7	many	CASSTGQGTYEQYF	TGCGCCAGCAGCACCGGACAGGGGACCTACGAGCAGTACTTC
NA	TRBV5-1	TRBJ2-3	many	CASSGAGPLTDTQYF	TGCGCCAGCAGCGGAGCGGGTCCTCTCACAGATACGCAGTATTTT
NA	TRBV7-2	TRBJ2-3	NA	CASSPPNPTQYF	TGTGCCAGCAGCCCCCCCAATCCCACGCAGTATTTT
TRBD2	TRBV24-1	TRBJ2-7	NA	CATSDPGTSGSHEQYF	TGTGCCACCAGTGATCCCGGGACTAGCGGGAGCCACGAGCAGTACTTC
NA	TRBV7-6	TRBJ2-7	many	CASSLLPQGAEQYF	TGTGCCAGCAGCTTATTGCCCCAGGGAGCCGAGCAGTACTTC
TRBD2	TRBV3-1	TRBJ2-3	few	CASSFSGEGTDTQYF	TGTGCCAGCAGCTTTAGCGGGGAAGGAACAGATACGCAGTATTTT
TRBD1	TRBV20-1	TRBJ1-3	NA	CSAPETGTGNTIYF	TGCAGTGCCCCTGAGACAGGGACTGGAAACACCATATATTTT
TRBD2	TRBV12-3/TRBV12-4	TRBJ2-1	NA	CASTGLWTSRDEQFF	TGTGCCAGCACGGGGCTCTGGACTAGCAGGGATGAGCAGTTCTTC
NA	TRBV7-7	TRBJ2-2	once	CASSPSTMSGELFF	TGTGCTAGCAGCCCCTCAACTATGTCCGGGGAGCTGTTTTTT
NA	TRBV7-2	TRBJ2-5	few	CASSLELSRQETQYF	TGTGCCAGCAGCTTAGAATTATCCAGGCAAGAGACCCAGTACTTC